This T cell receptor (beta chain) was observed in a study of OX40 agonist ivuxolimab in advanced cancers. Findings and limits, study-wide: With doses of 0.1 to 3.0 mg/kg, CD4+ and CD8+ blood T cells had undergone clonal expansion by week 6. Patients who responded partially at 0.1-3.0 mg/kg showed clonal expansion ranking among the lowest. Relative to CD4+ cells, CD8+ T cells on average had more expanded clones.

The count of this clone is one. Antigen unknown. Sequencing used immunoSEQ multiplex PCR; TCRdb keeps in-frame clones, though not all of them. Found here are 30,000 to 40,000 clones, around 89% of them singletons; the top ten hold about 0.6%. CDR3 size: 16 residues. Trimming removed 0 bases from V and 0 bases from J, with 10 bases in between. The germline CDR1 and CDR2 sequences are KGHSH and LQKENI. The receptor was derived from an adult with an advanced solid tumor such as melanoma, head and neck, liver or kidney cancer. The sequences come from CD4+ or CD8+ T cells sorted from blood, collected in a trial of the OX40 agonist ivuxolimab. The genes are TRBV18 and TRBJ2-3, with D possibly TRBD2 on 6 matching bases. CDR3 DNA sequence: TGTGCCAGCTCACCACCGGGCGGGGATAGCACAGATACGCAGTATTTT. The encoded protein is CASSPPGGDSTDTQYF.